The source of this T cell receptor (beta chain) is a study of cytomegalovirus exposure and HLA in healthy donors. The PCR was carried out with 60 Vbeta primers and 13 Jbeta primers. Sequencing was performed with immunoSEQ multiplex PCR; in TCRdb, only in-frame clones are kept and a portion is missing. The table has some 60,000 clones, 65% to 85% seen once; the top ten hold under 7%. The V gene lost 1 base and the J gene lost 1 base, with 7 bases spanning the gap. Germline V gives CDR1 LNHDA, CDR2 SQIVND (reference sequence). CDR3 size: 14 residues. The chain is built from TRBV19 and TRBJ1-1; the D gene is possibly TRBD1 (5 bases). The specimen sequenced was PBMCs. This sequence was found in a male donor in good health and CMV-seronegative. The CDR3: CASSIGQWNTEAFF. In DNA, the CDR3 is TGTGCCAGTAGTATAGGACAGTGGAACACTGAAGCTTTCTTT.